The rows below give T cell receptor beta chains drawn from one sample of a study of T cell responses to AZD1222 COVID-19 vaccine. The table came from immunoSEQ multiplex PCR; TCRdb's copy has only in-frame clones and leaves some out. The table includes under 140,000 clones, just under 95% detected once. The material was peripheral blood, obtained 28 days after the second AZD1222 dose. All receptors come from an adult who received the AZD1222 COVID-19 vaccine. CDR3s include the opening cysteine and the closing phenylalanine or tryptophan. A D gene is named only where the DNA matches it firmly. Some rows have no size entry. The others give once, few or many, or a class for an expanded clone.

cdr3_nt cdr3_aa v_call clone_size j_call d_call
TGCGCCGGAAGACCGGGACAGGGACCTCTTGGGGCCAACGTCCTGACTTTC CAGRPGQGPLGANVLTF TRBV10-1 - TRBJ2-6 TRBD1
TGTGCCAGCAGCCAATCCCCCGGCCTAACTAATTCACCCCTCCACTTT CASSQSPGLTNSPLHF TRBV16 - TRBJ1-6 -
TGTGCCAGCAGCTCGCCAGACCTAGAGAACTATGGCTACACCTTC CASSSPDLENYGYTF TRBV5-4 - TRBJ1-2 -
TGTGCCAGCAGCTTTGCCAGGCAGGAGACCCAGTACTTC CASSFARQETQYF TRBV5-6 - TRBJ2-5 -
TGTGCCAGCAACGGTAGAGGGGAACTTGGCGATGAGCAGTTCTTC CASNGRGELGDEQFF TRBV9 - TRBJ2-1 -
TGTGCCAGCAGCTTGAAGGCGGGAAACACCGGGGAGCTGTTTTTT CASSLKAGNTGELFF TRBV5-4 - TRBJ2-2 -
TGCGCCAGCAGCCAAGGTTCTCCGACATGGACAGGGAAAGCTTTCTTT CASSQGSPTWTGKAFF TRBV4-1 - TRBJ1-1 TRBD1
TGTGCCAGCAGCCAACCTATCGGACTTGCGGGCACTGAAGCTTTCTTT CASSQPIGLAGTEAFF TRBV3-1/TRBV3-2 - TRBJ1-1 -
TGTGCCAGCAGGGACAGCACAGATACGCAGTATTTT CASRDSTDTQYF TRBV12-3/TRBV12-4 - TRBJ2-3 -
TGTGCCTGGAGGGTCAGGAAAGGCACCGGGGAGCTGTTTTTT CAWRVRKGTGELFF TRBV30 - TRBJ2-2 -
TGTGCCAGCAGTTCCGCCGGACAGGGATATGGTGAAAAACTGTTTTTT CASSSAGQGYGEKLFF TRBV6-2/TRBV6-3 - TRBJ1-4 TRBD1
TGTGCCATCAGTGAGCTGCAGGGCGGCTCGTTCGGGCAGTACTTC CAISELQGGSFGQYF TRBV10-3 - TRBJ2-7 -
TGTGCCAGCTGCGAACTTGGTGCCGGGACAGGGGCCGGGGAGCTGTTTTTT CASCELGAGTGAGELFF TRBV21-1 - TRBJ2-2 -
TGTGCCACCAGCCAAACGCTGGGAAACTATGGCTACACCTTC CATSQTLGNYGYTF TRBV15 - TRBJ1-2 -
TGTGCCAGCAGGCAACTTCTGAATTCACCCCTCCACTTT CASRQLLNSPLHF TRBV6-5 - TRBJ1-6 -
TGTGCCAGCAGCTTATCTAACACCGGGGAGCTGTTTTTT CASSLSNTGELFF TRBV7-2 - TRBJ2-2 -
TGTGCCAGCAGTGAGGGTGGAGGGGGGCCGGGAGAGACCCAGTACTTC CASSEGGGGPGETQYF TRBV2 - TRBJ2-5 -
TGTGCCAGCAGCGGGACAGTTAATCAGCCCCAGCATTTT CASSGTVNQPQHF TRBV7-8 - TRBJ1-5 TRBD1
TGTGCCAGCAGCGGCGAGGGGAGCGGGGTCTATGAGCAGTTCTTC CASSGEGSGVYEQFF TRBV9 - TRBJ2-1 TRBD2
TGTGCCAGCAGCCCTCGGGACAGGGGGGACACTGAAGCTTTCTTT CASSPRDRGDTEAFF TRBV7-2 - TRBJ1-1 TRBD1
TGTGCCAGCAGCTTTCGGACTAGCGGGTACGAGCAGTTCTTC CASSFRTSGYEQFF TRBV7-2 - TRBJ2-1 TRBD2
TGTGCCACCTTGTATAACTCCTCCGGTCAGCCCCAGCATTTT CATLYNSSGQPQHF TRBV24-1 - TRBJ1-5 -
TGCGCCAGCAGCCAAGCGGTTAGCTCACCCCTCCACTTT CASSQAVSSPLHF TRBV4-3 - TRBJ1-6 -
TGTGCCAGCAGCTATGGGACTAGCGGGGGGGCCTGGCCCAAAAACATTCAGTACTTC CASSYGTSGGAWPKNIQYF TRBV7-9 once TRBJ2-4 TRBD2
TGTGCCAGCAGTTACTCGTGGAGCCAGGTCAAAAACATTCAGTACTTC CASSYSWSQVKNIQYF TRBV6-5 - TRBJ2-4 -
TGCGCCAGCAGCTTCCCCGCCCAAGAGACCCAGTACTTC CASSFPAQETQYF TRBV5-1 - TRBJ2-5 -
TGTGCCAGCAGCTTCGGACTAGACTACAATGAGCAGTTCTTC CASSFGLDYNEQFF TRBV5-4 - TRBJ2-1 TRBD2
TGCGCCAGCAGCTTGCAGGACAGGGTATCGGGTGAGCAGTTCTTC CASSLQDRVSGEQFF TRBV5-1 - TRBJ2-1 TRBD1
TGTGCCTGGAGTCTCGGACACGTCTATGGCTACACCTTC CAWSLGHVYGYTF TRBV30 - TRBJ1-2 -
TGTGCCAGCAGCTTATCCCCTCGGGGAACCTACGAGCAGTACTTC CASSLSPRGTYEQYF TRBV7-2 once TRBJ2-7 -
TGTGCCAGCAGCTTAGACGGGCAGCGGAGGTACGAGCAGTACTTC CASSLDGQRRYEQYF TRBV7-2 once TRBJ2-7 -
TGTGCCAGCAGCCAGAGGGATACGCAGTATTTT CASSQRDTQYF TRBV3-1/TRBV3-2 - TRBJ2-3 -
TGTGCCACCGGGGATACGAACACCGGGGAGCTGTTTTTT CATGDTNTGELFF TRBV3-1/TRBV3-2 - TRBJ2-2 -
TGTGCCAGCAGCAGACCGGTCTACGAGCAGTACTTC CASSRPVYEQYF TRBV11-2 - TRBJ2-7 -
TGTGCCAGCAGCCAGCAGGGGGCTGTCTACGAGCAGTACTTC CASSQQGAVYEQYF TRBV3-1/TRBV3-2 - TRBJ2-7 TRBD1
TGTGCCAGCAGCCTGGGACAGGGGGCGTCAGATACGCAGTATTTT CASSLGQGASDTQYF TRBV6-5 - TRBJ2-3 TRBD1
TGTGCCAGCAGCCTCGGTGGGGCAGATTATGGCTACACCTTC CASSLGGADYGYTF TRBV7-2 - TRBJ1-2 -
TGTGCCAGCAGTCCCGGGGGGATAAAGCCCCAGCATTTT CASSPGGIKPQHF TRBV6-5 - TRBJ1-5 -
TGTGCCAGCAGCCCGCCCCTTCTCGAGCAGTTCTTC CASSPPLLEQFF TRBV7-2 - TRBJ2-1 -
TGTGCCAGCAGCGCAGACAGGGGTAATCAGCCCCAGCATTTT CASSADRGNQPQHF TRBV9 - TRBJ1-5 TRBD1
TGTGCCAGCAGCACGCGGATCGGGGGAGTAGACACTGAAGCTTTCTTT CASSTRIGGVDTEAFF TRBV9 - TRBJ1-1 -
TGTGCCAGCAGCCTCTTACAGGGGGAGGGAGGCTACACCTTC CASSLLQGEGGYTF TRBV16 - TRBJ1-2 TRBD1
TGCGCCAGCAGCCCCTGGGACGGGGCAAGGACTAACTATGGCTACACCTTC CASSPWDGARTNYGYTF TRBV4-1 - TRBJ1-2 -
TGTGCCAGCACCCCGGCAACCGGGACTAGCAGAACAGATACGCAGTATTTT CASTPATGTSRTDTQYF TRBV6-2/TRBV6-3 - TRBJ2-3 TRBD2
TGCGCCAGCAGCTTGGCCAAAAGAGGCCAAAACACCGGGGAGCTGTTTTTT CASSLAKRGQNTGELFF TRBV5-1 - TRBJ2-2 -
TGCGCCAGCAGTTTACAGGGGTTACAAGAGACCCAGTACTTC CASSLQGLQETQYF TRBV5-1 - TRBJ2-5 TRBD1
TGCGCCAGCAGGGACACCGGGACAGGGGGTGAAAAACTGTTTTTT CASRDTGTGGEKLFF TRBV5-1 once TRBJ1-4 TRBD1
TGTGCCAGCCGGACAGGGATTTTGGAGACCCAGTACTTC CASRTGILETQYF TRBV28 - TRBJ2-5 TRBD1